A selection of T cell receptor beta chains follows, all from one sample in a study of blood T cells in healthy people across ages. Using its own MiXCR run on the 5' RACE reads, TCRdb lists one record per CDR3 protein. This table holds about 760,000 distinct CDR3 sequences, around 25% found once. The same data also went into a second study, on T cells of mothers and their children.

Sequencing was done on a sample of blood. Source of these receptors: a boy younger than 18 in good health. The CDR3 runs from the conserved cysteine through the conserved F or W. D genes are given only for firm matches. Clone size, where shown, is once, few, many, or a class for clones that have expanded.

V gene	J gene	D gene	CDR3 length	clone size	CDR3 protein	CDR3 DNA
TRBV15	TRBJ2-3	.	13	.	CATQVGRSDTQYF	TGTGCCACACAAGTGGGCAGGTCAGATACGCAGTATTTT
TRBV6-6	TRBJ2-1	TRBD1	16	few	CASRGTGGSSYNEQFF	TGTGCCAGCAGGGGGACAGGGGGATCCTCCTACAATGAGCAGTTCTTC
TRBV7-6	TRBJ2-5	.	15	few	CASRPGVGLQETQYF	TGTGCCAGCAGGCCGGGGGTGGGTCTTCAAGAGACCCAGTACTTC
TRBV3-1	TRBJ2-1	.	15	few	CASSQDHLGDDEQFF	TGTGCCAGCAGCCAAGATCACCTGGGGGACGATGAGCAGTTCTTC
TRBV12-3/TRBV12-4	TRBJ2-1	.	10	few	CASGLDEQFF	TGTGCCAGTGGCCTCGATGAGCAGTTCTTC
TRBV28	TRBJ2-4	.	13	.	CASLSIAKNIQYF	TGTGCCAGCCTCTCAATAGCCAAAAACATTCAGTACTTC
TRBV5-4	TRBJ2-3	.	15	few	CASSLTGWDTDTQYF	TGTGCCAGCAGCCTTACAGGGTGGGACACAGATACGCAGTATTTT
TRBV12-5	TRBJ2-5	.	14	.	CASGLPGTFGTQYF	TGTGCTAGTGGTTTGCCCGGGACATTTGGGACCCAGTACTTC
TRBV20-1	TRBJ2-1	.	14	.	CSANPRSSYNEQFF	TGCAGTGCTAACCCACGGAGCTCCTACAATGAGCAGTTCTTC
TRBV4-1	TRBJ1-1	.	15	.	CASSQVGLIGTEAFF	TGCGCCAGCAGCCAAGTGGGGCTGATCGGCACTGAAGCTTTCTTT
TRBV15	TRBJ2-4	TRBD2	14	.	CATSSSGGIDIQYF	TGTGCCACCAGCAGTTCGGGGGGGATTGACATTCAGTACTTC
TRBV20-1	TRBJ2-3	TRBD2	19	few	CSAKSYGLAGGASTDTQYF	TGCAGTGCAAAAAGCTACGGACTAGCGGGGGGTGCGAGCACAGATACGCAGTATTTT
TRBV14	TRBJ2-7	.	13	.	CASSQVENYEQYF	TGTGCCAGCAGCCAAGTTGAGAACTACGAGCAGTACTTC
TRBV29-1	TRBJ2-5	.	13	.	CSVGLKYQETQYF	TGCAGCGTTGGGCTAAAGTACCAAGAGACCCAGTACTTC
TRBV6-1	TRBJ2-3	.	16	.	CASRRYQREMTDTQYF	TGTGCCAGCAGACGCTATCAGAGGGAGATGACAGATACGCAGTATTTT
TRBV6-6	TRBJ2-2	.	13	.	CASGGHHTGELFF	TGTGCCAGCGGGGGACACCACACCGGGGAGCTGTTTTTT
TRBV5-1	TRBJ2-7	.	15	.	CASSLVDPRGGEQYF	TGCGCCAGCAGCTTGGTAGACCCGAGAGGTGGCGAGCAGTACTTC
TRBV4-1	TRBJ2-5	.	15	.	CASKSFSGAQETQYF	TGCGCCAGCAAATCATTTTCCGGGGCTCAAGAGACCCAGTACTTC
TRBV29-1	TRBJ2-1	TRBD2	13	few	CSVGRGRCNEQFF	TGCAGCGTTGGGCGGGGGAGGTGCAATGAGCAGTTCTTC
TRBV4-3	TRBJ2-5	.	16	few	CASSQASGRGVETQYF	TGCGCCAGCAGCCAAGCATCGGGGCGGGGTGTGGAGACCCAGTACTTC
TRBV9	TRBJ2-3	.	14	few	CASSVEGYTDTQYF	TGTGCCAGCAGCGTAGAGGGGTACACAGATACGCAGTATTTT
TRBV6-2/TRBV6-3	TRBJ2-3	TRBD1	16	.	CASSYGGQGLGDTQYF	TGTGCCAGCAGTTACGGTGGACAGGGGCTGGGAGATACGCAGTATTTT
TRBV4-3	TRBJ1-5	.	15	.	CASSQEGREDQPQHF	TGCGCCAGCAGCCAAGAGGGCAGGGAAGATCAGCCCCAGCATTTT
TRBV6-2/TRBV6-3	TRBJ2-7	TRBD2	13	.	CASYRGGSYEQYF	TGTGCCAGCTATAGGGGAGGGTCATACGAGCAGTACTTC
TRBV18	TRBJ2-3	.	17	few	CASSRNRPPGGTDTQYF	TGTGCCAGCTCAAGAAATCGACCCCCGGGGGGCACAGATACGCAGTATTTT